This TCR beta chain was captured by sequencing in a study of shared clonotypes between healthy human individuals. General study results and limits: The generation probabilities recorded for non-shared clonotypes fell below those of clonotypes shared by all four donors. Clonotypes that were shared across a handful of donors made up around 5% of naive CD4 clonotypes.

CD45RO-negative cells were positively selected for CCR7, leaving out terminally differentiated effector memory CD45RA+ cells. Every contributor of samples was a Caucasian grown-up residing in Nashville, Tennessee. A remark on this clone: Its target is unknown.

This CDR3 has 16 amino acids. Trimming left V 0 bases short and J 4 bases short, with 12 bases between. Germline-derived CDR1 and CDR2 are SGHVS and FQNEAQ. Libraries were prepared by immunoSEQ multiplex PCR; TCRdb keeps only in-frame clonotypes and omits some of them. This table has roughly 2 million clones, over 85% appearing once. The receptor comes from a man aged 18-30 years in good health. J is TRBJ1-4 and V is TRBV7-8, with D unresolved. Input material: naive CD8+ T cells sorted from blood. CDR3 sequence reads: CASSLALGGLNEKLFF. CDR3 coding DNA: TGTGCCAGCAGCTTAGCTTTAGGAGGCCTTAATGAAAAACTGTTTTTT.